This TCR beta chain was profiled in a study of beta chain features in type 1 diabetes. General observations from the study: Still unanswered here is whether HLA type influences TCRB rearrangement. In every one of the four CD4+ subsets, TCRB CDR3s were moderately but significantly shorter in Type 1 diabetes patients.

A single heparinised draw of 95 to 150 mL on average was taken per donor. Expressed TCRB transcripts got sequenced, as all isolated RNA was reverse transcribed. TCRdb's table, derived via immunoSEQ multiplex PCR, lists solely in-frame clones and lacks some. The table includes over 600,000 clones, about an eighth detected once. This clone has just a few counts. Its target is not known. This clonotype originated in a man aged 25 to 45 with type 1 diabetes. Sequencing was performed on naive CD4+ T cells from blood.

DNA for the CDR3: TGCGCCAGCAGCCAAGGCATGGGGCAGAGCTCTGGAAACACCATATATTTT. Translated: CASSQGMGQSSGNTIYF. The genes are TRBV4-3 and TRBJ1-3, with D perhaps matching TRBD1 (5 bases). The CDR3 runs 17 residues. The V gene's germline CDR1 is LGHNA and CDR2 YSLEER. Trimming removed 1 base at V and 0 bases at J, with 13 bases between.